The 10 T cell receptor beta chains below come from one sample, sequenced in a study of T cells in Graves' hyperthyroidism and ophthalmopathy. Amplified regions were TCR beta CDR3 sequences from RNA transcripts. HTBI primers were the set used in a first-round RT-PCR of the TCR CDR3. One entry per CDR3 protein, called by TCRdb with MiXCR from the multiplex PCR reads. The repertoire holds approximately 490,000 distinct CDR3 sequences, with less than 25% as singletons. The sample consisted of blood. Receptors originate from a woman in her 70s with Graves' ophthalmopathy.

There are a few counts of this clonotype. CDR3 amino acids: CASSATGLRGYEQYF. The CDR3 nucleotides are TGTGCCAGCAGCGCTACAGGTCTCAGAGGCTACGAGCAGTACTTC. This chain links TRBV9 with TRBJ2-7, with D maybe TRBD1 (5 bases). Germline V CDR1 and CDR2: SGDLS, YYNGEE. CDR3 length: 15 residues. V was cut by 3 bases and J by 3 bases, with 16 bases left in between.

The V gene is TRBV9, the J gene TRBJ2-2; D may be TRBD1 (6 bases). The length of the CDR3 is 15 residues. V dropped 4 bases and J dropped 6 bases, with 16 bases sitting between them. Per germline, CDR1 SGDLS and CDR2 YYNGEE. In nucleotides, the CDR3 is TGTGCCAGCAGCTCACCCCGAGGGGGAGCCGGGGAGCTGTTTTTT. It is translated as CASSSPRGGAGELFF.

The chain joins TRBV28 to TRBJ2-2; D not certain. Germline-derived CDR1 and CDR2 are MDHEN and SYDVKM. The CDR3 loop spans 14 amino acids. Trimming removed 2 bases from V and 4 bases from J, with 8 bases in between. CDR3 protein: CASSLHPSTGELFF. CDR3 nucleotides: TGTGCCAGCAGTTTACACCCAAGCACCGGGGAGCTGTTTTTT.

This clonotype was observed a handful of times. The rearrangement uses TRBV12-3 or TRBV12-4 and TRBJ2-3, with 7 bases aligning to TRBD2. The trim removed 7 bases at V and 2 bases at J, leaving 12 bases unmatched. This CDR3 is built from 16 residues. CDR3 nucleotide sequence: TGTGCCAGCACCCTAAGAGTAAGCGGGGCCACAGATACGCAGTATTTT. Its protein product is CASTLRVSGATDTQYF.

This clonotype was counted at least ten times. The J gene is TRBJ2-7, the V gene TRBV3-1, with a possible D match to TRBD1 (5 bases). The CDR3 is 14 amino acids. V lost 0 bases and J lost 7, with 13 bases in between. Germline CDR1 LGHDT, CDR2 YNNKEL (reference sequence). As DNA, the CDR3 is TGTGCCAGCAGCCAAGACAGGGTAACGAGGGAGCAGTACTTC. Its protein product is CASSQDRVTREQYF.

The chain employs TRBV20-1 and TRBJ1-2; D unresolved. Trimming shortened V by 6 bases and J by 6 bases, and 14 bases separated the two germline ends. There are 12 residues in the CDR3. The germline CDR1 and CDR2 sequences are DFQATT and SNEGSKA (reference sequence). CDR3 nucleotide sequence: TGCAGTGCCAGTGGCCTAGCAAATGGCTACACCTTC. It codes for CSASGLANGYTF.

This clonotype was recorded a few times. This chain joins TRBV6-1 and TRBJ2-5; D may be TRBD1 (6 bases). The germline gives CDR1 MNHNS, CDR2 SASEGT. The length of the CDR3 is 13 residues. V lost 6 bases and J 2 bases, leaving 10 bases between the germline ends. The chain's CDR3 is CASRDSDQETQYF. CDR3 DNA sequence: TGTGCCAGCAGGGACAGCGATCAAGAGACCCAGTACTTC.

V gene TRBV20-1 combines with J gene TRBJ2-2, with 7 bases matching TRBD1. Per the germline V gene, CDR1 is DFQATT and CDR2 is SNEGSKA (reference sequence). Trimming removed 3 bases from V and 4 bases from J; junction bases left unmatched: 8. This CDR3 is 15 amino acids long. For the CDR3, the DNA is TGCAGTGCTAGGACAGGGCTTATACCCACCGGGGAGCTGTTTTTT. The encoded protein is CSARTGLIPTGELFF.

This clonotype showed up just a few times. CDR3 sequence: CSVGLQHEQFF. For the CDR3, the DNA is TGCAGCGTTGGACTACAGCATGAGCAGTTCTTC. The chain is built from TRBV29-1 and TRBJ2-1, with D possibly TRBD2 on 5 matching bases. V lost 4 bases and J lost 8, with 9 bases in between. Germline lookup yields CDR1 SQVTM and CDR2 ANQGSEA. The CDR3 consists of 11 residues.

This clonotype has at least ten counts. The rearrangement links TRBV28 to TRBJ1-2, with D perhaps TRBD1 (5 bases). Trimming removed 6 bases from V and 5 bases from J, with 16 bases in between. There are 14 residues in the CDR3. CDR1 and CDR2 from the germline V gene are MDHEN and SYDVKM. The CDR3 nucleotides are TGTGCCAGCAGGGCTACCGGGACCGGATATGGCTACACCTTC. Translated: CASRATGTGYGYTF.